Below, 15 T cell receptor beta chains from the same sample are listed, as sequenced in a study of tumor-infiltrating lymphocytes in primary liver carcinoma. It was from roughly 20-30 mg of unsorted bulk tissue that RNA and DNA were co-extracted. The researchers produced TCR beta cDNA from around 0.5 ug total RNA with a constant-region primer. Slightly modified ARM-PCR served as the procedure for the TCR beta libraries. These libraries came from three rounds of nested multiplex PCR. TRBV1-TRBV30 forward primers paired with a C-beta reverse primer were used in the first two PCR rounds, which ran 9 to 10 cycles each. MiXCR, applied by TCRdb to the multiplex PCR reads, yields one record per CDR3 protein. The top ten clones hold around 21% of a sample with 100,000 to 120,000 distinct CDR3 sequences, around 83% of them seen once. The sequencing input was liver tumor tissue from sampling region 3. Specified subset: tumor region T3, left-lateral pole. All receptors derive from a man in his forties with primary liver carcinoma and hepatitis B virus infection.

On this clonotype: At one end the junction does not follow the germline gene, possibly because of a read error. The genes are TRBV11-3 and TRBJ2-7, with 7 bases identical to TRBD2. The V gene's germline CDR1 is SGHNT and CDR2 YENEEA. There are 14 residues in the CDR3. The CDR3 sequence is CASSPGKWDYEQCF. The CDR3 DNA reads TGTGCCAGCAGCCCTGGAAAATGGGACTACGAGCAATGCTTC.

This clonotype was counted many times. The chain links TRBV5-1 to TRBJ2-3, with D perhaps given as TRBD1 or TRBD2 (5 bases each). Germline loops: CDR1 SGHRS, CDR2 YFSETQ. The CDR3 is made up of 13 amino acids. V lost 6 bases to trimming and J lost 5 bases, with 13 bases between them. The CDR3 sequence is CASNPWDGDTQYF. In DNA, the CDR3 is TGCGCCAGCAACCCCTGGGACGGAGATACGCAGTATTTT.

Notes on this clonotype: A read error may account for a junction end that differs from germline. This sequence joins TRBV11-2 and TRBJ2-3, with D tentatively TRBD2 (5 bases). CDR1 is SGHAT and CDR2 is FQNNGV in the germline V gene. The CDR3 consists of 17 residues. The CDR3 bases are TGTGCCAGCAGCTTAGATCCGGAGGAGACTATCACAGAAACGCAGTATTTT. It is translated as CASSLDPEETITETQYF.

The chain combines TRBV6-1 with TRBJ2-1; TRBD2 matches at 8 bases. CDR3 length: 12 amino acids. Germline CDR1 reads MNHNS; CDR2 reads SASEGT. The V gene end was trimmed by 8 bases and the J gene end by 9 bases; junction bases not matched to a gene: 6. CDR3 amino acids: CASAGGFIEQFF. In DNA form, the CDR3 reads TGTGCCAGCGCGGGGGGCTTCATTGAGCAGTTCTTC.

V usage is TRBV6-5 and J usage is TRBJ2-2; 14 nucleotides align to TRBD2. CDR3 size: 18 residues. Germline V gene sequence: CDR1 MNHEY, CDR2 SVGAGI. Trimming removed 6 bases from V and 8 bases from J; junction bases left unmatched: 14. The CDR3 here is CASRLIPGTSGGGGELFF. The CDR3 region has the DNA TGTGCCAGCAGATTGATCCCCGGGACTAGCGGGGGAGGTGGGGAGCTGTTTTTT.

About this clonotype: One end of the junction is discordant with germline, which a read error may explain. The chain has TRBV18 and TRBJ1-2; maybe TRBD1 (5 bases). This CDR3 contains 13 residues. CDR1 and CDR2 from the germline V gene are KGHSH and LQKENI. The CDR3 DNA reads TGTGCCAGCTCTCCGACAGATAACTATGGCTACATCTTC. It encodes CASSPTDNYGYIF.

Comments on this clonotype: The junction departs from germline at one end; a sequencing error may be responsible. This sequence joins TRBV4-1 and TRBJ1-1; D remains ambiguous. The CDR3 length is 12 residues. In germline, CDR1 is MGHRA, CDR2 YSYEKL. DNA for the CDR3: TGCGCCAACAGCCAAGTTGATTCTGAGGGTATCTTT. It translates to CANSQVDSEGIF.

To note about this clonotype: A read error may account for a junction end that differs from germline. The rearrangement joins TRBV11-2 to TRBJ2-5; tentatively, D is TRBD2 (6 bases). Per germline, CDR1 SGHAT and CDR2 FQNNGV. This CDR3 is built from 17 residues. CDR3 DNA: TGTACCAGCAGCTTAGGGCTGTCTAGCGTGAGGGATGAGACCCAGTACTTC. Protein sequence: CTSSLGLSSVRDETQYF. The full variable domain, completed using reference TRBV11-2 and TRBJ2-5, is EAGVAQSPRYKIIEKRQSVAFWCNPISGHATLYWYQQILGQGPKLLIQFQNNGVVDDSQLPKDRFSAERLKGVDSTLKIQPAKLEDSAVYLCTSSLGLSSVRDETQYFGPGTRLLVL.

About this clonotype itself: A much larger clone differs by one base, so this may be a read error. The V call is TRBV19, the J call TRBJ2-1, with 7 bases lining up with TRBD2. Per germline, CDR1 LNHDA and CDR2 SQIVND (reference sequence). The CDR3 has 14 residues. Trimming at V came to 7 bases and at J to 4 bases, leaving 7 bases not matched to a gene. In DNA form, the CDR3 reads TGTGCCAGTATCAATCTAGCGGAGTACAATGAGCAGTTCTTC. Protein sequence: CASINLAEYNEQFF. The whole variable domain, remainder taken from reference TRBV19 and TRBJ2-1, is DGGITQSPKYLFRKEGQNVTLSCEQNLNHDAMYWYRQDPGQGLRLIYYSQIVNDFQKGDIAEGYSVSREKKESFPLTVTSAQKNPTAFYLCASINLAEYNEQFFGPGTRLTVL.

Points on this clonotype: The conserved phenylalanine or tryptophan is not found at the CDR3 terminus, so this likely reflects a read error. The chain joins TRBV29-1 to TRBJ2-3; D call uncertain. Trimming cost V 3 bases and J 2 bases, with 15 bases left between them. Germline V lookup: CDR1 SQVTM, CDR2 ANQGSEA. This CDR3 spans 15 amino acids. In DNA form, the CDR3 reads TGCAGCGTTGAGGGTAGGGCCGGCATCACAGATACGCAGTATGTT. Its translation is CSVEGRAGITDTQYV.

Points on this clonotype: This CDR3 fails to terminate in the conserved phenylalanine or tryptophan, so it likely reflects a read error. The chain is built from TRBV30 and TRBJ2-2; 9 bases map to TRBD1. Per germline, CDR1 GTSNPN and CDR2 SVGIG (reference sequence). The CDR3 is 15 residues long. With 5 bases clipped from V and 2 bases from J, the junction kept 6 bases outside the gene matches. CDR3 sequence reads: CAWSGQGINTGELFL. In DNA, the CDR3 is TGTGCCTGGTCCGGACAGGGGATAAACACCGGGGAGCTGTTTTTG.

The sample holds one count of this clonotype. This may be a read error: a much more frequent sequence differs by one nucleotide. V and J are TRBV28 and TRBJ1-5; weak D call: TRBD1 (6 bases). The CDR3 spans 17 residues. Germline lookup yields CDR1 MDHEN and CDR2 SYDVKM. Between the trimmed V and J ends, which lost 3 bases and 1 base, there was a span of 16 bases. CDR3 sequence (DNA): TGTGCCAGCAGTTTTAGGGGAGGGGGGGGCAGCAATCAGCCCCAGCATTTT. Translation: CASSFRGGGGSNQPQHF.

Comment on this clonotype: Compared with germline, one end of the junction differs, possibly owing to a read error. J is TRBJ2-1 and V is TRBV6-1; 12 bases align to TRBD2. The CDR3 totals 15 residues. Looked up from germline, CDR1 is MNHNS and CDR2 is SASEGT. CDR3 residues: CASRGGLAGLYEQLF. The CDR3 DNA sequence: TGTGCCAGCAGAGGGGGACTAGCGGGTCTTTATGAGCAGTTGTTC.

This clonotype is medium-sized. The V gene is TRBV11-2, the J gene TRBJ2-3, with D unresolved. This CDR3 is built from 13 residues. CDR1 and CDR2 (germline): SGHAT, FQNNGV. The ends were cut back, 4 bases at V and 6 bases at J, with 11 bases in the middle. This chain's CDR3 is CASSSITADTQYF. The CDR3 bases are TGTGCCAGCAGCTCCATCACGGCGGATACGCAGTATTTT.

Comment on this clonotype: The junction departs from germline at one end; a sequencing error may be responsible. The rearrangement links TRBV12-3 or TRBV12-4 to TRBJ2-7; no clear D gene. CDR3 length equals 12 residues. The DNA for the CDR3 is TGTGCCGGCAGTACGAGTCCGAACGAGCAGTCCTTC. It specifies CAGSTSPNEQSF.